Following are 16 T cell receptor beta chains from one sample sequenced in a study of T cell repertoires in cytomegalovirus infection. TCRdb independently ran MiXCR on the reads; one entry per CDR3 protein. The data hold roughly 180,000 distinct CDR3 sequences, with approximately 28% observed a single time. The specimen was PBMCs. These receptors all come from a human donor in good health (CMV status not recorded). Some clones in this sample may be carry-over from other donors' samples.

This clonotype was found a few times. The rearrangement links TRBV7-2 to TRBJ1-2, with D unclear. Germline lookup yields CDR1 SGHTA and CDR2 FQGNSA. The V gene lost 0 bases and the J gene lost 6 bases, with 8 bases spanning the gap. The CDR3 sequence is 13 residues long. CDR3 DNA sequence: TGTGCCAGCAGCTTAGCCCACCAGGATGGCTACACCTTC. It yields the protein CASSLAHQDGYTF.

The gene calls are TRBV20-1 and TRBJ1-5; D is possibly TRBD1 (5 bases). Trimming left V 3 bases short and J 8 bases short, with 14 bases between. The CDR3 length is 13 residues. Germline V lookup: CDR1 DFQATT, CDR2 SNEGSKA (reference sequence). This CDR3 reads CSARNPVGEPQHF. CDR3 DNA sequence: TGCAGTGCTAGGAACCCCGTAGGGGAGCCCCAGCATTTT.

The chain uses TRBV27 and TRBJ1-2; 10 nucleotides agree with TRBD1. V was pared by 6 bases and J by 6 bases, with 10 bases of the junction left unmatched. Per germline, CDR1 MNHEY and CDR2 SMNVEV (reference sequence). The CDR3 is 15 amino acids. As DNA, the CDR3 is TGTGCCAGCAGAACGGACAGGGGGGGGTTTAATGGCTACACCTTC. Amino acids: CASRTDRGGFNGYTF.

This clonotype has only a few counts. This chain connects TRBV5-5 to TRBJ2-7; D perhaps matches TRBD2 (6 bases). Per germline, CDR1 SGHKS and CDR2 YYEKEE (reference sequence). The ends were cut back, 3 bases at V and 1 base at J, with 14 bases in the middle. The CDR3 runs 15 residues. The CDR3 region has the DNA TGTGCCAGCAGCTCGGGCCTGGCGGGGTCCTACGAGCAGTACTTC. It specifies CASSSGLAGSYEQYF.

In this sample, this clonotype turned up a few times. The CDR3 protein is CASSSTLSTDTQYF. The CDR3 DNA reads as TGCGCCAGCAGCTCCACCCTCTCCACAGATACGCAGTATTTT. This rearrangement joins TRBV5-1 to TRBJ2-3; D is unresolved. The CDR3 loop spans 14 amino acids. V lost 3 bases and J 2 bases, leaving 10 bases between the germline ends. CDR1 and CDR2 from the germline V gene are SGHRS and YFSETQ.

The CDR3 DNA sequence: TGTGCCAGCAGCTTAGAAACAGGAACTGAAGCTTTCTTT. Amino acids: CASSLETGTEAFF. The J gene is TRBJ1-1, the V gene TRBV11-3; D may be TRBD1 (5 bases). Looked up from germline, CDR1 is SGHNT and CDR2 is YENEEA. The CDR3 loop spans 13 amino acids. With 0 bases removed from V and 5 bases from J, the gap between germline ends came to 7 bases.

The chain couples TRBV12-5 to TRBJ1-1; perhaps TRBD1 as D (6 bases). V gave up 5 bases and J gave up 1 base, with 11 bases separating them. Germline values: CDR1 LGHNT, CDR2 FRNRAP. This CDR3 region has 14 residues. The CDR3 DNA sequence: TGTGCTAGTGGTGTACAGGGTTCGAACACTGAAGCTTTCTTT. Translated: CASGVQGSNTEAFF.

The J gene is TRBJ1-4, the V gene TRBV5-1; D is unresolved. Germline-derived CDR1 and CDR2 are SGHRS and YFSETQ. The V end lost 4 bases, the J end lost 0 bases, and 10 bases lay between the germline ends. The CDR3 is 15 residues long. The CDR3 sequence is CASSPRVATNEKLFF. The CDR3 DNA follows: TGCGCCAGCAGCCCGAGAGTTGCAACTAATGAAAAACTGTTTTTT.

This clonotype showed up just a few times. The rearrangement joins TRBV12-3 or TRBV12-4 to TRBJ1-1; D gene uncertain. V dropped 5 bases and J dropped 1 base, with 8 bases sitting between them. This CDR3 has 13 residues. The CDR3 here is CASSPQRNTEAFF. Here the CDR3 DNA reads TGTGCCAGCAGTCCTCAGCGGAACACTGAAGCTTTCTTT.

This clonotype has a handful of counts. The rearrangement joins TRBV9 to TRBJ1-5; D might be TRBD1 (6 bases). Trimming removed 0 bases at V and 5 bases at J, with 9 bases between. This CDR3 is 14 amino acids long. Germline-derived CDR1 and CDR2 are SGDLS and YYNGEE. CDR3 DNA sequence: TGTGCCAGCAGCGTAGGGGCAGGGGATCAGCCCCAGCATTTT. Translating it yields CASSVGAGDQPQHF.

The V gene is TRBV18, the J gene TRBJ2-1; D uncertain. CDR3 length: 14 amino acids. Germline CDR1 is KGHSH and CDR2 is LQKENI. V was clipped by 3 bases and J by 6 bases, with 12 bases between them. The DNA for the CDR3 is TGTGCCAGCTCACCCCCGCCGCTCTCCAATGAGCAGTTCTTC. Amino acid sequence: CASSPPPLSNEQFF.

This clonotype was observed at least ten times. This chain links TRBV11-2 with TRBJ1-4, with D unclear. Germline V gives CDR1 SGHAT, CDR2 FQNNGV. Trimming removed 6 bases at V and 4 bases at J, with 15 bases between. There are 15 residues in the CDR3. The CDR3 is CASSSWGGGNEKLFF. The CDR3 DNA sequence: TGTGCCAGCAGTAGTTGGGGTGGTGGTAATGAAAAACTGTTTTTT.

The J gene is TRBJ1-1, the V gene TRBV15; no firm D call. V shed 5 bases and J shed 4 bases, with 14 bases lying between them. Germline V gives CDR1 LNHNV, CDR2 YYDKDF (reference sequence). The CDR3 has 14 amino acids. CDR3 coding DNA: TGTGCCACCAGCTTTACTTCGGACGGCACTGAAGCTTTCTTT. Its translation is CATSFTSDGTEAFF.

There are a few counts of this clonotype. The rearrangement links TRBV7-8 to TRBJ1-1; maybe TRBD1 (5 bases). Trimming removed 4 bases at V and 3 bases at J, with 9 bases between. The CDR3 runs to 13 residues. Germline CDR1 is SGHVS and CDR2 is FQNEAQ. CDR3 loop: CASSWGVDTEAFF. CDR3 coding DNA: TGTGCCAGCAGCTGGGGCGTGGACACTGAAGCTTTCTTT. The variable domain in full, with the rest retrieved from reference TRBV7-8 and TRBJ1-1, is GAGVSQSPRYKVAKRGQDVALRCDPISGHVSLFWYQQALGQGPEFLTYFQNEAQLDKSGLPSDRFFAERPEGSVSTLKIQRTQQEDSAVYLCASSWGVDTEAFFGQGTRLTVV.

This clonotype was counted only a few times. V and J are TRBV2 and TRBJ1-6, with D uncertain. V lost 6 bases to trimming and J lost 0 bases, with 6 bases between them. CDR1 SNHLY and CDR2 FYNNEI come from the germline V gene. This CDR3 contains 14 residues. Here the CDR3 reads CASRQSSYNSPLHF. In nucleotides, the CDR3 is TGTGCCAGCAGGCAGAGCTCCTATAATTCACCCCTCCACTTT.

This CDR3 is CASSYPDRLNTDTQYF. CDR3 bases: TGTGCCAGCAGCTACCCGGACAGGCTGAACACAGATACGCAGTATTTT. This sequence joins TRBV7-9 and TRBJ2-3; 7 bases match TRBD1. The CDR3 runs 16 residues. Germline V lookup: CDR1 SEHNR, CDR2 FQNEAQ (reference sequence). J was trimmed by 2 bases and V by 4 bases; bases with no gene match: 9.